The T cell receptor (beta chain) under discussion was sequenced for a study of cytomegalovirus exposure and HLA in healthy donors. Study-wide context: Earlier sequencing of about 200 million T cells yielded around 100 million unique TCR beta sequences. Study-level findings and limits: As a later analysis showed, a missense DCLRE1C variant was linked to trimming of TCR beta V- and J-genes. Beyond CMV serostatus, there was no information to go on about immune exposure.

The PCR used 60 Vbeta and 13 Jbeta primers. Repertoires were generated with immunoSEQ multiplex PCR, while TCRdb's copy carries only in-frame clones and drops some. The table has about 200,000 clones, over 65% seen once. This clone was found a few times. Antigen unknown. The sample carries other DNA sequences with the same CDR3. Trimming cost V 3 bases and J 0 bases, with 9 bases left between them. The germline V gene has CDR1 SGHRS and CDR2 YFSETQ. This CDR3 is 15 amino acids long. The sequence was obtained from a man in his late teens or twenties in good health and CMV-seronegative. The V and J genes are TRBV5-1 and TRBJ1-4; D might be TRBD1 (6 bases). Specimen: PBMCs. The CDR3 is CASSSTGATNEKLFF. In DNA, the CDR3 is TGCGCCAGCAGCTCGACAGGTGCAACTAATGAAAAACTGTTTTTT.